One sample yielded the 14 T cell receptor beta chains listed below, sequenced in a study of persistence of HIV-infected CD4 T cells. Sequencing used immunoSEQ version 4 in survey mode. The assay was immunoSEQ multiplex PCR, and TCRdb's table has in-frame clones only and misses some. The sample shows 36,000 or so clones, 82% of them seen only once. Their antigens are not known. Cells were stimulated with overlapping HIV-1 Gag 15-mer peptides. CD40L-negative CD69-negative CD45RO-high memory CD4+ T cells were sorted as populations depleted of antigen-responding cells. Sequencing used cultured CD4+ T cells from PBMCs, obtained from a patient who received antiretroviral therapy. The receptors were sampled from an adult with HIV. The donor label of this sample is uncertain.

About this clone itself: The sample holds other DNA sequences that translate to the same CDR3. The genes are TRBV2 and TRBJ1-1; D not certain. The CDR3 totals 13 residues. V was pared by 4 bases and J by 0 bases, with 6 bases between. Germline V gene data show CDR1 as SNHLY and CDR2 as FYNNEI. CDR3 sequence: CASSAHLNTEAFF. CDR3 sequence (DNA): TGTGCCAGCAGTGCACATCTGAACACTGAAGCTTTCTTT.

The chain uses TRBV11-3 and TRBJ2-7; D ambiguous. Germline-derived CDR1 and CDR2 are SGHNT and YENEEA. The V gene lost 5 bases and the J gene lost 0 bases, with 11 bases spanning the gap. CDR3 size: 14 residues. The CDR3 sequence is CASSRTASSYEQYF. The DNA of the CDR3 is TGTGCCAGCAGCCGGACGGCCAGCTCCTACGAGCAGTACTTC.

This clone showed up just a few times. The rearrangement uses TRBV6-6 and TRBJ1-1; D remains unclear. V lost 8 bases to trimming and J lost 10 bases, with 17 bases between them. The CDR3 has 12 amino acids. Looked up from germline, CDR1 is MNHNY and CDR2 is SVGAGI (reference sequence). The CDR3 bases are TGTGCCAGCGCTACGGAGTACGGAGGAGCTTTCTTT. Its translation: CASATEYGGAFF.

The chain is built from TRBV3-1 (or the pseudogene TRBV3-2) and TRBJ2-7; D is unclear. Deletions cut 6 bases from V and 3 bases from J, with 9 bases between. Germline CDR1 LGHDT, CDR2 YNNKEL (reference sequence). The CDR3 spans 12 residues. For the CDR3, the DNA is TGTGCCAGCAGATCGTCTGGCTACGAGCAGTACTTC. Protein: CASRSSGYEQYF.

The chain carries TRBV29-1 and TRBJ1-3, with D unclear. Trimming removed 5 bases at V and 2 bases at J, with 7 bases between. The CDR3 runs to 12 residues. From germline, CDR1 is SQVTM and CDR2 ANQGSEA. The CDR3 reads CSVSTAGNTIYF. The DNA for the CDR3 is TGCAGCGTTTCAACTGCTGGAAACACCATATATTTT.

The chain has TRBV19 and TRBJ1-1; D is uncertain. The CDR3 is 14 amino acids. Germline values: CDR1 LNHDA, CDR2 SQIVND (reference sequence). V dropped 5 bases and J dropped 1 base, with 11 bases sitting between them. CDR3 sequence reads: CASSVGFTNTEAFF. CDR3 in DNA: TGTGCCAGTAGTGTGGGGTTTACGAACACTGAAGCTTTCTTT.

The chain has TRBV5-4 and TRBJ2-3; D might be TRBD2 (7 bases). The CDR3 runs 16 residues. Germline lookup yields CDR1 SGHNT and CDR2 YYREEE (reference sequence). With 1 base removed from V and 5 bases from J, the gap between germline ends came to 17 bases. Written as DNA, the CDR3 is TGTGCCAGCAGCTTGAGAGGGGGGGGGCCCGAAGATACGCAGTATTTT. It is translated as CASSLRGGGPEDTQYF.

The chain links TRBV9 to TRBJ1-3; D is possibly TRBD1 (5 bases). Trimming removed 2 bases from V and 4 bases from J, with 10 bases in between. The CDR3 extends over 14 amino acids. Per germline, CDR1 SGDLS and CDR2 YYNGEE. The CDR3 loop reads CASSVQGYGNTIYF. The CDR3 DNA reads as TGTGCCAGCAGCGTTCAGGGTTACGGAAACACCATATATTTT.

This chain joins TRBV29-1 and TRBJ1-2; D remains unclear. The CDR3 has 12 amino acids. Looked up from germline, CDR1 is SQVTM and CDR2 is ANQGSEA. V gave up 3 bases and J gave up 2 bases, with 7 bases separating them. The CDR3 loop is CSVDNQNYGYTF. The CDR3 DNA follows: TGCAGCGTTGATAACCAGAACTATGGCTACACCTTC.

This chain connects TRBV7-2 to TRBJ2-1; no clear D gene. This CDR3 is 11 amino acids long. Trimming cost V 4 bases and J 5 bases, with 3 bases left between them. Germline CDR1 SGHTA, CDR2 FQGNSA. The CDR3 protein is CASSYNNEQFF. The CDR3 DNA follows: TGTGCCAGCAGCTACAACAATGAGCAGTTCTTC.

The count of this clone is one. This chain joins TRBV4-2 and TRBJ2-5; tentative D call: TRBD2 (5 bases). V shed 3 bases and J shed 4 bases, with 15 bases lying between them. CDR3 length equals 15 residues. The germline CDR1 and CDR2 sequences are LGHNA and YNFKEQ. The CDR3 region has the DNA TGTGCCAGCAGCCAGAAGGCGGGCTGGGGAGAGACCCAGTACTTC. It translates to CASSQKAGWGETQYF.

The gene calls are TRBV4-1 and TRBJ1-4; no firm D call. The CDR3 sequence is 15 residues long. Germline values: CDR1 MGHRA, CDR2 YSYEKL. V lost 6 bases to trimming and J lost 0 bases, with 11 bases between them. CDR3 protein: CASRQSLATNEKLFF. The DNA for the CDR3 is TGCGCCAGCAGACAAAGCCTAGCAACTAATGAAAAACTGTTTTTT.

This clone occurred a few times. This chain uses TRBV5-4 with TRBJ2-1; 7 bases are a match to TRBD1. Trimming at V came to 4 bases and at J to 14 bases, leaving 9 bases not matched to a gene. The CDR3 runs 12 residues. Germline V gene data show CDR1 as SGHNT and CDR2 as YYREEE (reference sequence). The CDR3 coding sequence is TGTGCCAGCAGCGGGGGCGACAGGGTAGAGTTCTTC. Translated: CASSGGDRVEFF.

The genes are TRBV27 and TRBJ2-1; 12 nucleotides line up with TRBD2. The CDR3 is made up of 15 amino acids. The junction had 8 bases not matched to a gene; V was cut back by 6 bases and J by 8 bases. Germline CDR1 reads MNHEY; CDR2 reads SMNVEV (reference sequence). The CDR3 is CASSRGLAGADEQFF. For the CDR3, the DNA is TGTGCCAGCAGCCGGGGACTAGCGGGTGCCGATGAGCAGTTCTTC.